This entry describes one T cell receptor beta chain. What it recognizes is unknown. This record comes from a study of T cell responses to AZD1222 COVID-19 vaccine. Study observations and caveats: Baseline seropositivity characterized only a handful of AZD1222 recipients.

The protocol was immunoSEQ multiplex PCR, while the TCRdb copy is restricted to in-frame clones and leaves out a portion. The profile shows roughly 130,000 clones, 87% of them singletons. Material: peripheral blood, obtained on day 0 of AZD1222 vaccination. The clonotype comes from an adult in good health.

The CDR3 DNA reads TGTGCCAGCAGTTATGGAGGGACTGAAAAACTGTTTTTT. Translated: CASSYGGTEKLFF. The chain carries TRBV2 and TRBJ1-4, with D tentatively TRBD1 (5 bases). The CDR3 has 13 residues. With 5 bases removed from V and 7 bases from J, the gap between germline ends came to 11 bases. Germline CDR1 and CDR2: SNHLY and FYNNEI.